The 14 T cell receptor beta chains listed next were all sequenced from one sample in a study of T cell therapy after organ transplantation. Assay used: immunoSEQ multiplex PCR; TCRdb lists only in-frame clones, some missing. The data show approximately 1,800 clones, with roughly 86% seen just once and under 55% held by the top ten. Noted time point: 20-29 weeks after completion of therapy. The antigens of these receptors remain unknown. Sequenced here: CD8+ T cells from blood, sampled after autologous CMV-specific T cell therapy. The receptor set was obtained from a human patient who had received a solid organ transplant and had CMV disease. Some T cells may be supplied by the graft donor.

The chain links TRBV28 to TRBJ2-7; 8 nucleotides line up with TRBD1. V dropped 3 bases and J dropped 4; count of bases not matched to a gene: 5. In germline, CDR1 is MDHEN, CDR2 SYDVKM. The CDR3 totals 14 residues. The CDR3 reads CASSLGQGAYEQYF. CDR3 coding DNA: TGTGCCAGCAGTTTGGGCCAGGGGGCGTACGAGCAGTACTTC.

This chain joins TRBV28 and TRBJ2-7; no definite D call. The CDR3 has 13 amino acids. V shed 7 bases and J shed 5 bases, with 15 bases lying between them. The germline V gene has CDR1 MDHEN and CDR2 SYDVKM. CDR3 DNA: TGTGCCAGCACACGTCTCGGTGGGAACGAGCAGTACTTC. Encoded protein: CASTRLGGNEQYF.

The chain has TRBV28 and TRBJ2-7; D uncertain. Trimming shortened V by 11 bases and J by 1 base, and 15 bases separated the two germline ends. Germline CDR1 MDHEN, CDR2 SYDVKM. This CDR3 comprises 13 residues. DNA of the CDR3: TGTGCCGTCAACTCGGGCAAATCCTACGAGCAGTACTTC. Amino acids: CAVNSGKSYEQYF. The entire variable domain, with the rest obtained from reference TRBV28 and TRBJ2-7, is as follows: DVKVTQSSRYLVKRTGEKVFLECVQDMDHENMFWYRQDPGLGLRLIYFSYDVKMKEKGDIPEGYSVSREKKERFSLILESASTNQTSMYLCAVNSGKSYEQYFGPGTRLTVT.

The chain has TRBV15 and TRBJ2-1, with D tentatively TRBD1 (6 bases). Germline V CDR1 and CDR2: LNHNV, YYDKDF (reference sequence). V was clipped by 3 bases and J by 1 base, with 10 bases between them. The CDR3 runs to 15 residues. This CDR3 is CATSSTGKSYNEQFF. The CDR3 DNA sequence: TGTGCCACCAGCAGCACAGGGAAGTCCTACAATGAGCAGTTCTTC. Combining the CDR3 with reference TRBV15 and TRBJ2-1 gives the whole variable domain DAMVIQNPRYQVTQFGKPVTLSCSQTLNHNVMYWYQQKSSQAPKLLFHYYDKDFNNEADTPDNFQSRRPNTSFCFLDIRSPGLGDTAMYLCATSSTGKSYNEQFFGPGTRLTVL.

The rearrangement links TRBV5-4 to TRBJ2-5; TRBD1 matches at 8 bases. With 4 bases clipped from V and 2 bases from J, the junction kept 4 bases outside the gene matches. Germline CDR1 is SGHNT and CDR2 is YYREEE (reference sequence). The CDR3 loop spans 14 amino acids. The CDR3 sequence is CASSDRTGQETQYF. The DNA for the CDR3 is TGTGCCAGCAGCGACCGGACAGGGCAAGAGACCCAGTACTTC.

This clone has just a few counts. Germline and junction disagree at one end, which may indicate a read error. The chain links TRBV28 to TRBJ2-2; D is undetermined. CDR3 length: 14 residues. The V gene's germline CDR1 is MDHEN and CDR2 SYDVKM. The CDR3: CASNLNGNTGELFF. The CDR3 DNA is TGTGCCAGCAATTTAAACGGGAACACCGGGGAGCTGTTTTTT.

V and J are TRBV5-1 and TRBJ2-1; 7 nucleotides align to TRBD1. This CDR3 spans 13 amino acids. The V gene's germline CDR1 is SGHRS and CDR2 YFSETQ. After removal of 9 bases from V and 2 bases from J, the junction contained 5 bases not matched to a gene. The CDR3 protein is CATRQGPYNEQFF. The DNA for the CDR3 is TGCGCCACCCGACAGGGACCCTACAATGAGCAGTTCTTC.

The CDR3 reads CASSSEHHYGYTF. CDR3 nucleotides: TGTGCCAGCAGCTCCGAGCACCACTATGGCTACACCTTC. The chain joins TRBV5-6 to TRBJ1-2; no clear D. Germline V CDR1 and CDR2: SGHDT, YYEEEE. The V end was cut by 3 bases, the J end by 3 bases, with 9 bases between. This CDR3 is 13 amino acids long.

The chain is built from TRBV7-3 and TRBJ2-7, with TRBD1 identical over 8 bases. From germline, CDR1 is SGHTA and CDR2 FQGTGA. This CDR3 contains 14 residues. The V segment lost 7 bases and the J segment 6 bases; nucleotides outside the gene matches: 11. The CDR3 here is CASNNRTGPCEQYF. Here the CDR3 DNA reads TGTGCCAGCAATAACCGGACAGGGCCCTGCGAGCAGTACTTC.

This chain connects TRBV4-1 to TRBJ2-7, with a weak D call TRBD2 (6 bases). Looked up from germline, CDR1 is MGHRA and CDR2 is YSYEKL. The CDR3 sequence is 14 residues long. V was shortened by 3 bases and J by 3 bases, with 12 bases between the two germline ends. The CDR3: CASSHTISGYEQYF. CDR3 sequence (DNA): TGCGCCAGCAGCCATACTATTAGCGGCTACGAGCAGTACTTC.

The gene calls are TRBV6-1 and TRBJ2-7; 9 bases line up with TRBD1. With 7 bases clipped from V and 0 bases from J, the junction kept 4 bases outside the gene matches. The CDR3 runs 14 residues. Looked up from germline, CDR1 is MNHNS and CDR2 is SASEGT. The CDR3 coding sequence is TGTGCCAGCACTTACAGGGGGCTCTCCTACGAGCAGTACTTC. It encodes CASTYRGLSYEQYF.

The CDR3 DNA sequence: TGCGCCAGCAGGGCCCCGAACACTGAAGCTTTCTTT. This codes for CASRAPNTEAFF. The chain carries TRBV4-1 and TRBJ1-1; D ambiguous. There are 12 residues in the CDR3. V shed 6 bases and J shed 1 base, with 6 bases lying between them. CDR1 MGHRA and CDR2 YSYEKL come from the germline V gene.

The rearrangement uses TRBV29-1 and TRBJ2-1; D remains ambiguous. CDR3 length equals 14 residues. Germline V gene data show CDR1 as SQVTM and CDR2 as ANQGSEA. The V and J ends lost 0 bases and 5 bases respectively, with 11 bases between them. Written as DNA, the CDR3 is TGCAGCGTTGAAGAGAGGTCCGGACACAATGAGCAGTTCTTC. It yields the protein CSVEERSGHNEQFF.

The chain recombines TRBV4-3 with TRBJ2-4, with 8 bases aligning to TRBD2. Per the germline V gene, CDR1 is LGHNA and CDR2 is YSLEER. Unmatched junction bases numbered 7, after V lost 0 bases and J lost 0 bases. CDR3 size: 18 residues. The CDR3 protein is CASSQDRGGTLAKNIQYF. CDR3 nucleotides: TGCGCCAGCAGCCAAGATCGGGGGGGGACCCTAGCCAAAAACATTCAGTACTTC.